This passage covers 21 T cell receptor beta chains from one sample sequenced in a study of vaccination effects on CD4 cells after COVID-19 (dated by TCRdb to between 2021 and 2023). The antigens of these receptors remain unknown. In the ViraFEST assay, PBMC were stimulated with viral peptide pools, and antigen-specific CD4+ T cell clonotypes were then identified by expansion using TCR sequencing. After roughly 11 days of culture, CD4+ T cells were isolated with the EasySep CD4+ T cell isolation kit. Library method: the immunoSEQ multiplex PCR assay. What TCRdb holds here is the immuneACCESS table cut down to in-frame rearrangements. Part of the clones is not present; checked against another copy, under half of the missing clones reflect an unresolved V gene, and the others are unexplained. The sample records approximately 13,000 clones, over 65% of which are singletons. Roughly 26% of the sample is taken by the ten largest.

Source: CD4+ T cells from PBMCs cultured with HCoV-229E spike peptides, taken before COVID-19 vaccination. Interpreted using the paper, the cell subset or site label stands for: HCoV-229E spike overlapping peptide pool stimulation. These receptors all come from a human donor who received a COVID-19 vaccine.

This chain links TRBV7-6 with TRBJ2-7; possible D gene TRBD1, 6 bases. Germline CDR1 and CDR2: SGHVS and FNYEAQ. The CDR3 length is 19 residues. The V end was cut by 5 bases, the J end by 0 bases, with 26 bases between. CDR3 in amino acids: CASSPKGPSSRGLSYEQYF. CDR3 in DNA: TGTGCCAGCAGCCCCAAAGGCCCCTCGAGCAGGGGCCTCTCCTACGAGCAGTACTTC.

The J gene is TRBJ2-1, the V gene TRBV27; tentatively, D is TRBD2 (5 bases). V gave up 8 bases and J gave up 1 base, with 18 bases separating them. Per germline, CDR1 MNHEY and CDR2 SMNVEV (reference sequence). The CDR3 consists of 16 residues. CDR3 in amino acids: CASGVSVSRSYNEQFF. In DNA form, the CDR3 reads TGTGCCAGCGGGGTTAGCGTCTCGCGGTCCTACAATGAGCAGTTCTTC.

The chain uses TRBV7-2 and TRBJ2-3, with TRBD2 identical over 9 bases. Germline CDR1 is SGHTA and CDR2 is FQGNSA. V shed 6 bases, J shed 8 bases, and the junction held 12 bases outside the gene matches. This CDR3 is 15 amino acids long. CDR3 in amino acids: CASSITALAGSTQYF. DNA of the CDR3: TGTGCCAGCAGTATAACGGCCCTAGCGGGGAGTACGCAGTATTTT.

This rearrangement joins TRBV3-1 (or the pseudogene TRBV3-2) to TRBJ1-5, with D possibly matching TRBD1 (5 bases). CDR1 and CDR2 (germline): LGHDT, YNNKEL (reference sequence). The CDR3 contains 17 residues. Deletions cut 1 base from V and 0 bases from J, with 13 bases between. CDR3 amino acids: CASSQVPGFSSNQPQHF. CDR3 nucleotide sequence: TGTGCCAGCAGCCAAGTACCAGGGTTTTCTAGCAATCAGCCCCAGCATTTT.

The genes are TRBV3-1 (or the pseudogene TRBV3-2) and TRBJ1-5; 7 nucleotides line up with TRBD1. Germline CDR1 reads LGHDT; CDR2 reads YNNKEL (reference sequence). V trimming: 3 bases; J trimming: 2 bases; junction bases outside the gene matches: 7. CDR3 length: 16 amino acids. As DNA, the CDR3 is TGTGCCAGCAGCCAGGACCACAGGGGTGGCAATCAGCCCCAGCATTTT. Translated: CASSQDHRGGNQPQHF.

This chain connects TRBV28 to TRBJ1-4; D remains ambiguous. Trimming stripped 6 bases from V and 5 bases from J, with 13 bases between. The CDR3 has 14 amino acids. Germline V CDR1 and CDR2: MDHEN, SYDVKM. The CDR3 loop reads CASRAASVNEKLFF. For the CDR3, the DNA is TGTGCCAGCAGGGCCGCCTCCGTCAATGAAAAACTGTTTTTT.

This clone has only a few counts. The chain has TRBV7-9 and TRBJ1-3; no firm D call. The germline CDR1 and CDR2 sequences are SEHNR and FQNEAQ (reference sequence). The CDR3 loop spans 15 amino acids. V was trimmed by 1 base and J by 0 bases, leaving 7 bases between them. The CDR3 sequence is CASSLGQFSGNTIYF. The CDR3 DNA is TGTGCCAGCAGCTTAGGGCAATTCTCTGGAAACACCATATATTTT.

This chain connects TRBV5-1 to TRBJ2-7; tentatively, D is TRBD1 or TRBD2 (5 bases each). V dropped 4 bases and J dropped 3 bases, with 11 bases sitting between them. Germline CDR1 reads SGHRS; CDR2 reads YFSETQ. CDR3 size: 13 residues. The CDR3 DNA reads TGCGCCAGCAGCGGGGACGGGCTCTACGAGCAGTACTTC. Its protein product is CASSGDGLYEQYF.

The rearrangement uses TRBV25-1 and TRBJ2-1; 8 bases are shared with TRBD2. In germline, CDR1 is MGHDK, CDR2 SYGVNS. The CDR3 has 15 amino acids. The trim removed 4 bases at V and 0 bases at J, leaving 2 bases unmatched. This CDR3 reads CASSVSGGSYNEQFF. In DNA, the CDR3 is TGTGCCAGCAGTGTGAGCGGGGGCTCCTACAATGAGCAGTTCTTC. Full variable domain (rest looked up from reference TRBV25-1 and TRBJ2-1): EADIYQTPRYLVIGTGKKITLECSQTMGHDKMYWYQQDPGMELHLIHYSYGVNSTEKGDLSSESTVSRIRTEHFPLTLESARPSHTSQYLCASSVSGGSYNEQFFGPGTRLTVL.

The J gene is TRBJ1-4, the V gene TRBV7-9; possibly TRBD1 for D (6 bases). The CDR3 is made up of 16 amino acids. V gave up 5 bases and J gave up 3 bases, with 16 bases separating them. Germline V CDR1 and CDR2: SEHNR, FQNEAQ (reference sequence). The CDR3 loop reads CASSAGVGNPNEKLFF. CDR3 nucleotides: TGTGCCAGCAGCGCAGGGGTGGGAAACCCTAATGAAAAACTGTTTTTT.

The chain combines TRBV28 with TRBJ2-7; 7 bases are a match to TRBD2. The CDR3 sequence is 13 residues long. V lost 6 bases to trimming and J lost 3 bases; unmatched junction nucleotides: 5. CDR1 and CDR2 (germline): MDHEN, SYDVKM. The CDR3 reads CASRGRADYEQYF. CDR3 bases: TGTGCCAGCAGAGGGAGGGCCGACTACGAGCAGTACTTC.

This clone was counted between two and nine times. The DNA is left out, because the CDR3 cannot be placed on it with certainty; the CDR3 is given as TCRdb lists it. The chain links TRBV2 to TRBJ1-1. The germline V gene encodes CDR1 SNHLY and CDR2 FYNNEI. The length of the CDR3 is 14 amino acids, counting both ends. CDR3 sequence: CASILGLENTEAFF.

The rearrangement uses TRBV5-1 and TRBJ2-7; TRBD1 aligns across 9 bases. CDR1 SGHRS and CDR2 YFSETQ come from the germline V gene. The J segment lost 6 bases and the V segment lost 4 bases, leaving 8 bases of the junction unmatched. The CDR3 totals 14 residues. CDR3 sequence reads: CASSGGQGKGEQYF. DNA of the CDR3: TGCGCCAGCAGCGGCGGACAGGGGAAGGGCGAGCAGTACTTC.

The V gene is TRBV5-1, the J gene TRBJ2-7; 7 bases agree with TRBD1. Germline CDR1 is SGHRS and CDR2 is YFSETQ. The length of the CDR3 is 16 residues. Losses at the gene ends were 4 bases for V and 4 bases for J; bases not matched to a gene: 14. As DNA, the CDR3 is TGCGCCAGCAGCCTCGGACAGGCTAGGACGTCTTACGAGCAGTACTTC. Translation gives CASSLGQARTSYEQYF. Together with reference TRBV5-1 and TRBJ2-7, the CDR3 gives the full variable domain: KAGVTQTPRYLIKTRGQQVTLSCSPISGHRSVSWYQQTPGQGLQFLFEYFSETQRNKGNFPGRFSGRQFSNSRSEMNVSTLELGDSALYLCASSLGQARTSYEQYFGPGTRLTVT.

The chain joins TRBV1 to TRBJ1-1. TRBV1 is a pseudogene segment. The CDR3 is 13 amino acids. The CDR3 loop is CTSSQGVNTEAFF. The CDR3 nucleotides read TGCACCAGCAGCCAAGGGGTGAACACTGAAGCTTTCTTT.

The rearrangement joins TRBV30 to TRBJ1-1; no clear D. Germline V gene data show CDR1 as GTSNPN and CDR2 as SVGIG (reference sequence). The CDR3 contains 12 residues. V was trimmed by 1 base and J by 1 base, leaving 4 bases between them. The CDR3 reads CAWSGGNTEAFF. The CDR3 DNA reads TGTGCCTGGAGTGGGGGGAACACTGAAGCTTTCTTT.

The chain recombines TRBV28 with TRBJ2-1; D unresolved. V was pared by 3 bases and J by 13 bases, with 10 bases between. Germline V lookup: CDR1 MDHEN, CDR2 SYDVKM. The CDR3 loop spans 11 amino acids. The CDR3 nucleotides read TGTGCCAGCAGTTTTTCGCTCCTTCAGTTCTTC. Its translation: CASSFSLLQFF.

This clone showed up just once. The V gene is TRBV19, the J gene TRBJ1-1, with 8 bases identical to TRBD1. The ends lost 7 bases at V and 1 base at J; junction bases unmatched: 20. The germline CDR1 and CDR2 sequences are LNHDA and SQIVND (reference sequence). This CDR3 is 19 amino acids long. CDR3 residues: CASKTGVGTRGHQNTEAFF. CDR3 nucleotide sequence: TGTGCCAGTAAGACAGGGGTTGGGACAAGGGGACACCAGAACACTGAAGCTTTCTTT. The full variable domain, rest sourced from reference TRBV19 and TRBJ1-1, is DGGITQSPKYLFRKEGQNVTLSCEQNLNHDAMYWYRQDPGQGLRLIYYSQIVNDFQKGDIAEGYSVSREKKESFPLTVTSAQKNPTAFYLCASKTGVGTRGHQNTEAFFGQGTRLTVV.

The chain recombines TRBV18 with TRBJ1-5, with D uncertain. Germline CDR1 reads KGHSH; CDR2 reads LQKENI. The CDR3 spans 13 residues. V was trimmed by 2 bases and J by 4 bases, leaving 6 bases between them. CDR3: CASSPGSNQPQHF. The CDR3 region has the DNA TGTGCCAGCTCACCAGGGTCTAATCAGCCCCAGCATTTT.

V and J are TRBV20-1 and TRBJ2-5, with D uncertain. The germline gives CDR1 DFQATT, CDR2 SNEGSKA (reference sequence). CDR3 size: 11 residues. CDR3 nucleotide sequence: TGCAGCGCTGCCGGACAAGAGACCCAGTACTTC. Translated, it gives CSAAGQETQYF.

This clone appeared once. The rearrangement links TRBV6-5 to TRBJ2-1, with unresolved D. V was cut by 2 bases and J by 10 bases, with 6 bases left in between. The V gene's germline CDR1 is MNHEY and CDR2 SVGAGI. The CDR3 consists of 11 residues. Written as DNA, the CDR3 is TGTGCCAGCAGTTACGCGAGGGAGCAGTTCTTC. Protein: CASSYAREQFF.